This T cell receptor (beta chain) came from a study of blood T cells in healthy people across ages. Overall study context: Template switching caught about one barcoded beta molecule for each two T cells.

Study-level findings and limits: Leaving the PBMCs unsorted stopped any conclusive comparison of naive versus antigen-experienced cells.

Regarding this clonotype: What it recognizes is unknown.

The CDR3 consists of 14 residues. The germline CDR1 and CDR2 sequences are SGHRS and YFSETQ. A second about 7 to 12 cycle PCR used barcoded and J-beta primers. Unique molecular identifiers of 12 random nucleotides labeled each cDNA. TCRdb recomputed calls from the 5' RACE reads with MiXCR, one row per CDR3 protein. Of over a million distinct CDR3 sequences listed, around 43% were seen once; the top ten hold approximately 17%. This clonotype was obtained from a woman aged 55-75 years in good health. Sample: blood. The J gene is TRBJ2-4, the V gene TRBV5-1; D not resolved. The DNA end is a closer match to TRBJ2-7, so the J assignment may be wrong. CDR3 coding DNA: TGCGCCAGCAGCTTGAGTGCGGCTTCCTACGAGCAGTACTTC. This encodes CASSLSAASYEQYF.